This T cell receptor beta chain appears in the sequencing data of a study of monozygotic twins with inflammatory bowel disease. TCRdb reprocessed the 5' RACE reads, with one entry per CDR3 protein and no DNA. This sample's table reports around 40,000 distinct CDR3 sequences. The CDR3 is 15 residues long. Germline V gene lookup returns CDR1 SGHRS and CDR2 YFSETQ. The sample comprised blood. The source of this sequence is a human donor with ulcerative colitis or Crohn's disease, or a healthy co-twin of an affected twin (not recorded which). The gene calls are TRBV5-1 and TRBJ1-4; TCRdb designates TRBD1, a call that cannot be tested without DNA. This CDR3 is CASSPGGATNEKLFF.